The 13 T cell receptor beta chains listed next were all sequenced from one sample in a study of siplizumab effects on memory and regulatory T cells (dated by TCRdb to the late 2010s). Preparation of the library involved the immunoSEQ multiplex PCR assay. TCRdb took this table from immuneACCESS and kept in-frame rearrangements with V and J called. Such tables lack part of the clones; where checked against another copy, unresolved V genes explain under half of the gap, and the rest is unexplained. The sample yields about 100,000 clones; 80% to 95% were counted once. The ten largest clonotypes hold 0.14% to 0.15% of the sample. The sample taken for sequencing was CD4+ T cells sorted from blood. Source of these receptors: a human donor in good health.

This sequence joins TRBV28 and TRBJ2-7; D may be TRBD1 or TRBD2 (5 bases each). This CDR3 region has 14 residues. Germline CDR1 and CDR2: MDHEN and SYDVKM. The V end was cut by 7 bases, the J end by 5 bases, with 18 bases between. In nucleotides, the CDR3 is TGTGCCAGCAACGGACTGAGGGGAGTCCACGAGCAGTACTTC. Protein product: CASNGLRGVHEQYF.

J is TRBJ2-4 and V is TRBV29-1, with 8 bases aligning to TRBD1. Germline V CDR1 and CDR2: SQVTM, ANQGSEA. With V trimmed by 5 bases and J by 0 bases, 9 bases remained unmatched. This CDR3 is built from 16 residues. Here the CDR3 reads CSVLPGQGIAKNIQYF. CDR3 nucleotides: TGCAGCGTTCTCCCCGGACAGGGAATAGCCAAAAACATTCAGTACTTC. The whole variable domain, filled in from reference TRBV29-1 and TRBJ2-4, reads SAVISQKPSRDICQRGTSLTIQCQVDSQVTMMFWYRQQPGQSLTLIATANQGSEATYESGFVIDKFPISRPNLTFSTLTVSNMSPEDSSIYLCSVLPGQGIAKNIQYFGAGTRLSVL.

This sequence joins TRBV7-9 and TRBJ2-7; no clear D gene. The CDR3 is 13 residues long. CDR1 is SEHNR and CDR2 is FQNEAQ in the germline V gene (reference sequence). With 3 bases removed from V and 5 bases from J, the gap between germline ends came to 11 bases. The CDR3 loop reads CASSLTAYDEQYF. CDR3 coding DNA: TGTGCCAGCAGCTTGACGGCTTACGACGAGCAGTACTTC.

This clone was observed once. The rearrangement uses TRBV30 and TRBJ2-7, with D possibly TRBD2 on 5 matching bases. Trimming removed 0 bases at V and 5 bases at J, with 8 bases between. CDR3 length: 12 amino acids. The germline V gene has CDR1 GTSNPN and CDR2 SVGIG (reference sequence). The CDR3 protein is CAWSVPGDEQYF. CDR3 nucleotide sequence: TGTGCCTGGAGTGTACCCGGGGACGAGCAGTACTTC.

The chain employs TRBV7-3 and TRBJ1-1; TRBD1 might be the D (5 bases). The CDR3 loop spans 16 amino acids. Deletions cut 1 base from V and 4 bases from J, with 16 bases between. Looked up from germline, CDR1 is SGHTA and CDR2 is FQGTGA. The CDR3 DNA reads TGTGCCAGCAGCTTAAATAGGGTGGGGCCGGCCACTGAAGCTTTCTTT. The encoded protein is CASSLNRVGPATEAFF.

The rearrangement links TRBV5-1 to TRBJ2-5, with 8 positions matching TRBD2. CDR3 length equals 15 residues. The V gene end was trimmed by 1 base and the J gene end by 3 bases; junction bases not matched to a gene: 5. The germline CDR1 and CDR2 sequences are SGHRS and YFSETQ. The CDR3 reads CASSLMRGVKETQYF. The CDR3, as DNA: TGCGCCAGCAGCTTGATGCGGGGGGTTAAAGAGACCCAGTACTTC. Looking up the rest from reference TRBV5-1 and TRBJ2-5 gives the full variable domain: KAGVTQTPRYLIKTRGQQVTLSCSPISGHRSVSWYQQTPGQGLQFLFEYFSETQRNKGNFPGRFSGRQFSNSRSEMNVSTLELGDSALYLCASSLMRGVKETQYFGPGTRLLVL.

The V gene is TRBV6-5, the J gene TRBJ1-2, with 11 positions matching TRBD1. Trimming removed 0 bases from V and 8 bases from J; junction bases left unmatched: 2. The CDR3 spans 14 residues. Germline loops: CDR1 MNHEY, CDR2 SVGAGI. DNA of the CDR3: TGTGCCAGCAGTTACTCTGGGACAGGGGGAGGCTACACCTTC. It translates to CASSYSGTGGGYTF.

The chain combines TRBV11-2 with TRBJ2-1, with D possibly being TRBD2 (7 bases). Trimming pared 1 base from V and 8 bases from J, leaving 27 bases between. The germline V gene encodes CDR1 SGHAT and CDR2 FQNNGV. This CDR3 has 19 residues. For the CDR3, the DNA is TGTGCCAGCAGCTTAGGTGGGGGACTGGGGGGGCCCTCAGTCGATGAGCAGTTCTTC. Residues: CASSLGGGLGGPSVDEQFF.

The chain combines TRBV15 with TRBJ1-6; 7 positions agree with TRBD1. The CDR3 sequence is 14 residues long. The V gene end was trimmed by 6 bases and the J gene end by 7 bases; junction bases not matched to a gene: 6. The V gene's germline CDR1 is LNHNV and CDR2 YYDKDF (reference sequence). The CDR3 nucleotides are TGTGCCACCAGGATGGGACAGCTCAATTCACCCCTCCACTTT. It translates to CATRMGQLNSPLHF.

The chain has TRBV18 and TRBJ2-3; D ambiguous. V lost 3 bases and J lost 0, with 7 bases in between. The CDR3 loop spans 14 amino acids. In germline, CDR1 is KGHSH, CDR2 LQKENI. The CDR3: CASSPLGSTDTQYF. The CDR3 nucleotides read TGTGCCAGCTCACCGTTGGGGAGCACAGATACGCAGTATTTT.

The gene calls are TRBV7-2 and TRBJ2-1; 11 bases line up with TRBD2. The V segment lost 0 bases and the J segment 6 bases; nucleotides outside the gene matches: 4. Germline V lookup: CDR1 SGHTA, CDR2 FQGNSA. The CDR3 sequence is 16 residues long. CDR3 region: CASSLASGGATNEQFF. The CDR3 DNA is TGTGCCAGCAGCTTAGCTAGCGGGGGGGCGACCAATGAGCAGTTCTTC.

The rearrangement uses TRBV19 and TRBJ1-5; a possible D gene is TRBD1 (5 bases). The CDR3 is made up of 16 amino acids. From germline, CDR1 is LNHDA and CDR2 SQIVND (reference sequence). Between the trimmed V and J ends, which lost 5 bases and 1 base, there was a span of 15 bases. Here the CDR3 DNA reads TGTGCCAGTAGTGTGATTGGGGGTGAGAGCAATCAGCCCCAGCATTTT. This gives the protein CASSVIGGESNQPQHF.

This clone was picked up one time. The chain joins TRBV6-1 to TRBJ2-5, with no clear D. CDR3 size: 13 residues. Germline CDR1 MNHNS, CDR2 SASEGT. V was cut by 6 bases and J by 4 bases, with 12 bases left in between. The CDR3 DNA is TGTGCCAGCAGACCATCGGTTCCAGAGACCCAGTACTTC. Translated, it gives CASRPSVPETQYF.